The present T cell receptor (beta chain) was sequenced within a study of blood T cell repertoires in COVID-19 (dated by TCRdb to the early 2020s). Study-level background: Samples covering the acute and convalescent phases of COVID-19 were provided by collaborators in the United States, Italy and Spain. HLA class I and class II types, where available, came from metadata supplied by the sample provider rather than from assay-based typing. The dataset comprised deeply sampled blood TCRbeta repertoires from subjects exposed to, actively infected with, or recovered from COVID-19. The repertoires were made available in a free public database intended to serve as a resource for research on the immune response to SARS-CoV-2. The prospective study material was composed of cDNA or gDNA derived from T cells, B-cell-depleted T cells, or PBMCs. The samples were drawn from two sources: the first 160 participants of the ongoing ImmuneRACE study, and approximately 1,300 subjects contributed by 6 global collaborators. Sample metadata almost always included a de-identified subject ID, COVID-19 status, age in years and sex. General conclusions and limits of the study: The quantity of clinical and demographic metadata differed by source and by participant and was supplied without curation.

TCRbeta CDR3 regions were amplified from genomic DNA using the immunoSEQ Assay, a bias-controlled multiplex PCR. The paper's data handling went like this. Nucleated cell counts per sample were estimated from amplification of reference gene primers within the assay. Sequence reads were collapsed and filtered to measure the absolute abundance of every unique TCRbeta CDR3 rearrangement. For each sample, productive Simpson clonality was calculated as the square root of Simpson's diversity index across productive rearrangements. Here the immuneACCESS table is served through TCRdb, limited to in-frame sequences with V and J called. Missing clones are a known gap in these copies; in checked studies unresolved V genes cover under half, and the rest lacks a known reason. V and J calls and clone size are given by that table; D and trimming were obtained from the DNA. Present in this sample are about 190,000 clones, 65% to 85% of which were seen just once. The ten largest clones represent approximately 3% of the sample.

V and J lose 3 bases and 2 bases, and a span of 17 bases separates them. The CDR3 runs 15 residues from the cysteine to the valine. The entry retains the CDR3 DNA only, 45 bases that are in frame from base 1. Reading the germline V gene (reference sequence) gives CDR1 DFQATT and CDR2 SNEGSKA. Participants in the prospective study were aged roughly 18 to 95 years, lived in about two dozen United States geographic areas, and enrolled through a virtual design. In the prospective study, participants were assigned to cohorts based on the clinical history participants reported in a screening survey and a study questionnaire. For ImmuneRACE Cohort 3, a participant was defined as recovered based on two consecutive negative NP/OP PCR tests, clearance by a healthcare professional, or resolution of symptoms. In the prospective study, whole blood, serum and a nasopharyngeal or oropharyngeal swab were collected from each participant by mobile phlebotomists. Participants in the prospective study had the option to provide additional blood draws and questionnaires over a roughly two-month period. Before DNA extraction, blood samples from the prospective study were shipped at room temperature or frozen.

A word on this clone: The clone's antigen remains unknown. Qualities for individual bases were not recorded, and no much larger clone is one base off.

The V gene is TRBV20-1 and the J gene is TRBJ2-7; TRBD2 is possibly the D segment (5 matching bases). The sample was PBMCs or T cells enriched from blood (not recorded which). This TCR was sampled from a woman in her 30s who had recovered from COVID-19. For the CDR3, the sequence is CSASARGVLTYEQYV. The nucleotide sequence is TGCAGTGCTAGTGCTCGGGGAGTTCTTACCTACGAGCAGTACGTC.